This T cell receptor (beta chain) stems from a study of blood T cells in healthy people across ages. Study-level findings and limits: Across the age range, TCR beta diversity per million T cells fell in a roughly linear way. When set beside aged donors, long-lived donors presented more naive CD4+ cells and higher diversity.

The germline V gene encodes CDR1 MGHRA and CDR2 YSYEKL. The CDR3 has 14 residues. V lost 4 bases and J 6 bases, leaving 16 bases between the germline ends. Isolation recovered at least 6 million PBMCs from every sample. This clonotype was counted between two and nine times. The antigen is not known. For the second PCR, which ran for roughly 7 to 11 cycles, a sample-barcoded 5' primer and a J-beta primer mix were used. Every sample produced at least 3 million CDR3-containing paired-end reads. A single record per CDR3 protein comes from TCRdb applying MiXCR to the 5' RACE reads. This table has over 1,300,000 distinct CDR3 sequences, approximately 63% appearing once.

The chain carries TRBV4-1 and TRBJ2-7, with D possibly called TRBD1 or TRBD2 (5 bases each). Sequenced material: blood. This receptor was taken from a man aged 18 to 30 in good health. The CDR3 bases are TGCGCCAGCAGCCGCCCCAGTGGGGGTAGCGAGCAGTACTTC. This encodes CASSRPSGGSEQYF.